These 27 T cell receptor beta chains were all obtained from the same sample, sequenced in a study of radiation and T cells in renal cell carcinoma. Stated time point: blood 2 weeks post-SBRT. Treatment noted: 15 Gy SBRT to primary tumor, nephrectomy 4 weeks later. TCRdb keeps only in-frame clones here, not all; method: immunoSEQ multiplex PCR. In the table there are roughly 150,000 clones, approximately 90% of which are singletons. The sequences come from blood, collected from a patient whose treatment included radiotherapy and nephrectomy. The receptors originated from a woman between 50 and 59 years old with renal cell carcinoma.

This rearrangement joins TRBV19 to TRBJ2-5, with 7 bases matching TRBD2. The CDR3 is 14 amino acids. Trimming cost V 6 bases and J 2 bases; bases outside gene matches: 6. The germline V gene has CDR1 LNHDA and CDR2 SQIVND (reference sequence). The CDR3 DNA is TGTGCCAGTAGCGCCGGGACTACTCAAGAGACCCAGTACTTC. Its translation is CASSAGTTQETQYF.

The V call is TRBV6-5, the J call TRBJ1-1; weak D call: TRBD1 (6 bases). The CDR3 has 13 amino acids. V lost 6 bases and J lost 0, with 8 bases in between. Germline loops: CDR1 MNHEY, CDR2 SVGAGI. Here the CDR3 DNA reads TGTGCCAGCAGGGACAGTGTGAACACTGAAGCTTTCTTT. As protein: CASRDSVNTEAFF.

The chain carries TRBV18 and TRBJ2-5, with TRBD2 matching 8 bases. The germline CDR1 and CDR2 sequences are KGHSH and LQKENI. Losses at the gene ends were 3 bases for V and 2 bases for J; bases not matched to a gene: 8. This CDR3 spans 16 amino acids. The CDR3 coding sequence is TGTGCCAGCTCACCGACTAGCGCCCGTTTACAAGAGACCCAGTACTTC. This gives the protein CASSPTSARLQETQYF.

In this sample, this clone turned up once. The chain combines TRBV29-1 with TRBJ1-1; D is perhaps TRBD1 (6 bases). This CDR3 is 13 amino acids long. From germline, CDR1 is SQVTM and CDR2 ANQGSEA. Trimming took 6 bases from V and 3 from J, leaving 14 bases between them. CDR3: CSVKQGFDTEAFF. Written as DNA, the CDR3 is TGCAGCGTCAAACAGGGTTTCGACACTGAAGCTTTCTTT.

This clone was counted a few times. The chain recombines TRBV7-3 with TRBJ1-6, with TRBD1 as a possible D gene (5 bases). V was trimmed by 5 bases and J by 3 bases, leaving 11 bases between them. This CDR3 spans 15 amino acids. CDR1 and CDR2 from the germline V gene are SGHTA and FQGTGA. DNA of the CDR3: TGTGCCAGCAGCCCAACAGGCAACTATAATTCACCCCTCCACTTT. It yields the protein CASSPTGNYNSPLHF.

V and J are TRBV19 and TRBJ1-1, with TRBD1 matching over 10 bases. V was pared by 3 bases and J by 11 bases, with 12 bases of the junction left unmatched. The CDR3 runs 15 residues. The germline CDR1 and CDR2 sequences are LNHDA and SQIVND (reference sequence). The CDR3 region is CASSMRTGGPLWAFF. The CDR3 DNA reads TGTGCCAGTAGTATGCGGACAGGGGGACCTCTTTGGGCTTTCTTT.

The V gene is TRBV2, the J gene TRBJ2-7, with D tentatively TRBD2 (6 bases). V was pared by 5 bases and J by 2 bases, with 13 bases between. Germline CDR1 and CDR2: SNHLY and FYNNEI. The CDR3 has 14 residues. CDR3 coding DNA: TGTGCCAGCAGTTGGGGAGGAGCCACCTACGAGCAGTACTTC. Translated, it gives CASSWGGATYEQYF.

This clone came up a few times. The CDR3 is CASSEVGAGEDSPLHF. The CDR3 DNA is TGCGCCAGCAGTGAGGTAGGGGCAGGGGAGGATTCACCCCTCCACTTT. The chain uses TRBV10-1 and TRBJ1-6; D possibly corresponds to TRBD1 (6 bases). CDR3 length: 16 residues. CDR1 is WNHNN and CDR2 is SYGVQD in the germline V gene (reference sequence). Trimming stripped 2 bases from V and 8 bases from J, with 16 bases between.

The V gene is TRBV9, the J gene TRBJ2-7, with TRBD1 identical over 7 bases. Trimming cost V 4 bases and J 3 bases; bases outside gene matches: 4. This CDR3 is built from 13 residues. CDR1 SGDLS and CDR2 YYNGEE come from the germline V gene. The CDR3 bases are TGTGCCAGCAGCTTACGGACAGGCTACGAGCAGTACTTC. It is translated as CASSLRTGYEQYF.

This chain joins TRBV7-9 and TRBJ1-1; D uncertain. The ends were cut back, 3 bases at V and 0 bases at J, with 8 bases in the middle. The CDR3 extends over 14 amino acids. CDR1 is SEHNR, CDR2 FQNEAQ, per germline (reference sequence). CDR3 sequence (DNA): TGTGCCAGCAGCTTGGGATTACTGAACACTGAAGCTTTCTTT. It specifies CASSLGLLNTEAFF.

The V and J genes are TRBV18 and TRBJ2-3, with a possible D match to TRBD2 (6 bases). V was shortened by 2 bases and J by 1 base, with 13 bases between the two germline ends. The CDR3 is made up of 16 amino acids. Germline V gives CDR1 KGHSH, CDR2 LQKENI. The CDR3 reads CASSPGAGIGTDTQYF. The CDR3 DNA reads TGTGCCAGCTCACCAGGTGCGGGAATCGGCACAGATACGCAGTATTTT.

The chain carries TRBV23-1 and TRBJ1-1; TRBD1 matches at 8 bases. TRBV23-1 is flagged as an ORF with uncertain function. V gave up 7 bases and J gave up 0 bases; unmatched junction bases: 10. The CDR3 has 16 residues. CDR3 bases: TGCGCCAGCAATCGTCGGACAGGGCCCATGAACACTGAAGCTTTCTTT. This translates into CASNRRTGPMNTEAFF.

This clone was observed a few times. CDR3 coding DNA: TGTGCCAGCAGCGTAGTTTCCATGGAGACTGAAGCTTTCTTT. It encodes CASSVVSMETEAFF. This chain uses TRBV9 with TRBJ1-1, with D uncertain. CDR1 is SGDLS and CDR2 is YYNGEE in the germline V gene. Trimming cost V 0 bases and J 5 bases, with 11 bases left between them. This CDR3 comprises 14 residues.

This clone was seen a handful of times. The J gene is TRBJ1-1, the V gene TRBV21-1; the D call of TRBD1 is as the table states it, not checked on the DNA. TRBV21-1 is a listed pseudogene. CDR3 size: 15 residues. The DNA of the CDR3 is TGTGCCAGCAGCAAAGAGATGGCTTCGAACACTGAAGCTTTCTTT. Translating gives CASSKEMASNTEAFF.

This chain connects TRBV5-1 to TRBJ2-5; 9 bases map to TRBD1. Germline V CDR1 and CDR2: SGHRS, YFSETQ. The junction had 7 bases not matched to a gene; V was cut back by 0 bases and J by 1 base. The CDR3 has 17 amino acids. The CDR3 nucleotides are TGCGCCAGCAGCTTGGGGGGACAGGGAGGAGGCCAAGAGACCCAGTACTTC. This sequence encodes CASSLGGQGGGQETQYF.

The chain employs TRBV4-1 and TRBJ1-2; TRBD1 aligns across 7 bases. The CDR3 length is 18 residues. CDR1 and CDR2 from the germline V gene are MGHRA and YSYEKL. V gave up 6 bases and J gave up 4 bases; unmatched junction bases: 20. CDR3 loop: CASRGYESRAGGVYGYTF. The DNA of the CDR3 is TGCGCCAGCAGGGGATATGAAAGTAGGGCAGGGGGAGTCTATGGCTACACCTTC.

The CDR3 bases are TGCAGCGTGGGGGATTACAAGCAGTACTTC. This codes for CSVGDYKQYF. The chain employs TRBV29-1 and TRBJ2-7; D tentatively reads TRBD1 or TRBD2 (5 bases each). Germline assignment: CDR1 SQVTM and CDR2 ANQGSEA. The CDR3 length is 10 residues. V was cut by 6 bases and J by 8 bases, with 11 bases left in between.

V gene TRBV7-9 combines with J gene TRBJ1-3; D is perhaps TRBD1 (5 bases). Germline V gene data show CDR1 as SEHNR and CDR2 as FQNEAQ (reference sequence). The V gene lost 5 bases and the J gene lost 1 base, with 15 bases spanning the gap. The CDR3 contains 16 residues. CDR3 sequence reads: CASSRGRLSSGNTIYF. DNA of the CDR3: TGTGCCAGCAGCAGGGGACGGCTTTCATCTGGAAACACCATATATTTT.

This chain joins TRBV5-1 and TRBJ2-3; 7 bases agree with TRBD2. Trimming removed 0 bases from V and 4 bases from J; junction bases left unmatched: 11. This CDR3 comprises 17 residues. In germline, CDR1 is SGHRS, CDR2 YFSETQ. CDR3 sequence reads: CASSLAPTGGNPDTQYF. Here the CDR3 DNA reads TGCGCCAGCAGCTTGGCCCCGACCGGGGGGAATCCAGATACGCAGTATTTT.

This clone came up once. This chain joins TRBV9 and TRBJ1-1; D is undetermined. This CDR3 is built from 13 residues. Germline values: CDR1 SGDLS, CDR2 YYNGEE. Trimming removed 0 bases at V and 6 bases at J, with 9 bases between. In DNA form, the CDR3 reads TGTGCCAGCAGCGTAGTTGGGGAGGCTGAAGCTTTCTTT. Translation gives CASSVVGEAEAFF. The full variable domain, in which reference TRBV9 and TRBJ1-1 provide the parts outside the CDR3, is DSGVTQTPKHLITATGQRVTLRCSPRSGDLSVYWYQQSLDQGLQFLIQYYNGEERAKGNILERFSAQQFPDLHSELNLSSLELGDSALYFCASSVVGEAEAFFGQGTRLTVV.

J is TRBJ2-7 and V is TRBV19, with 7 bases fitting TRBD2. Trimming at V came to 7 bases and at J to 2 bases, leaving 5 bases not matched to a gene. Germline CDR1 reads LNHDA; CDR2 reads SQIVND (reference sequence). This CDR3 region has 13 residues. DNA of the CDR3: TGTGCCAGTACGGGGCGGGGGACCTACGAGCAGTACTTC. Encoded protein: CASTGRGTYEQYF.

V is TRBV2 and J is TRBJ2-2, with TRBD1 matching over 8 bases. After removal of 6 bases from V and 4 bases from J, the junction contained 10 bases not matched to a gene. CDR3 length equals 16 residues. Germline V gene sequence: CDR1 SNHLY, CDR2 FYNNEI. In DNA form, the CDR3 reads TGTGCCAGCAGCAGGGGACAGGCTGAGGTCACCGGGGAGCTGTTTTTT. It codes for CASSRGQAEVTGELFF. Full variable domain (missing parts from reference TRBV2 and TRBJ2-2): EPEVTQTPSHQVTQMGQEVILRCVPISNHLYFYWYRQILGQKVEFLVSFYNNEISEKSEIFDDQFSVERPDGSNFTLKIRSTKLEDSAMYFCASSRGQAEVTGELFFGEGSRLTVL.

This sequence joins TRBV9 and TRBJ2-1; 9 nucleotides agree with TRBD1. The length of the CDR3 is 14 residues. With 3 bases clipped from V and 9 bases from J, the junction kept 7 bases outside the gene matches. In germline, CDR1 is SGDLS, CDR2 YYNGEE. CDR3 sequence: CASSAGTGFGEQFF. The CDR3, as DNA: TGTGCCAGCAGCGCCGGGACAGGGTTTGGTGAGCAGTTCTTC.

This clone came up once. This sequence joins TRBV10-3 and TRBJ2-7; TRBD2 matches at 11 bases. V lost 5 bases, J lost 5 bases, and 11 bases stayed unmatched. The germline V gene encodes CDR1 ENHRY and CDR2 SYGVKD. The CDR3 sequence is 16 residues long. CDR3 sequence: CAISILAGGPGNEQYF. CDR3 DNA: TGTGCCATCAGTATTCTAGCGGGGGGACCGGGGAACGAGCAGTACTTC.

Comment on this clone: Other nucleotide sequences from this sample produce the same CDR3. V is TRBV6-1 and J is TRBJ1-5; D remains ambiguous. Trimming removed 0 bases from V and 4 bases from J, with 7 bases in between. Germline CDR1 MNHNS, CDR2 SASEGT. CDR3 length: 14 residues. In DNA form, the CDR3 reads TGTGCCAGCAGTGAAGCTCGAGGAAATCAGCCCCAGCATTTT. The encoded protein is CASSEARGNQPQHF.

The V and J genes are TRBV9 and TRBJ1-4; D not resolved. Trimming took off 2 bases at V and 8 bases at J, with 16 bases between the two ends. Germline V gene sequence: CDR1 SGDLS, CDR2 YYNGEE. The CDR3 covers 15 residues. The CDR3 DNA sequence: TGTGCCAGCAGCGTCTCATATCCCCGCGGGGAAAAACTGTTTTTT. Its translation is CASSVSYPRGEKLFF.

The chain joins TRBV2 to TRBJ2-5; 7 bases are a match to TRBD1. Germline V gene sequence: CDR1 SNHLY, CDR2 FYNNEI. The CDR3 is 14 amino acids. J gave up 1 base and V 7 bases, and 6 bases lay outside the gene matches. CDR3 residues: CASNYRGRQETQYF. The CDR3 nucleotides read TGTGCCAGCAACTACAGGGGCCGCCAAGAGACCCAGTACTTC.